This T cell receptor beta chain was captured in a study of CD4 T cells in relation to SARS-CoV-2 and coronaviruses. Before the COVID-19 pandemic, during about 2011-2019, CD4+ T cells were taken from unexposed donors. The cells were cultured for under twelve days before CD4+ T cells were isolated. As for this clone: What it binds is not known.

Only in-frame clones appear in the TCRdb table, and some are missing; sequencing was by immunoSEQ multiplex PCR. The sample lists around 28,000 clones, 74% seen once, with roughly 23% in the top ten. The CDR3 consists of 17 residues. V lost 4 bases and J lost 6; bases outside the gene matches: 13. The germline V gene encodes CDR1 SGDLS and CDR2 YYNGEE. Sample: CD4+ T cells from PBMCs, cultured in vitro. The clonotype was recovered from a human donor in good health. V gene TRBV9 combines with J gene TRBJ2-7; 13 bases fit TRBD2. The CDR3 spells CASSPSVRTSGRSEQYF. Written as DNA, the CDR3 is TGTGCCAGCAGCCCCTCGGTCAGGACTAGCGGGAGATCCGAGCAGTACTTC.